Sequencing of this TCR beta chain was carried out in a study of T cell responses to AZD1222 COVID-19 vaccine. Notes on the study in general: In all cases, repertoires were sampled only after the peak T cell response. Across spike, vaccine-associated CD4 TCRs were found, dominant at 160-218 and 743-854. Clonal diversity was possibly underestimated, and the donors were mostly white British, with more females.

Turning to this clone: The antigen remains unidentified.

Germline V gene sequence: CDR1 SNHLY, CDR2 FYNNEI. Unmatched junction bases numbered 6, after V lost 3 bases and J lost 7 bases. CDR3 size: 14 residues. Data came from immunoSEQ multiplex PCR; TCRdb stores just in-frame clones and leaves some out. The table lists 100,000 to 150,000 clones, approximately 87% of them singletons. Specimen: peripheral blood, collected on day 0 of AZD1222 vaccination. This clonotype was sampled from an adult in good health. The V gene is TRBV2, the J gene TRBJ2-7; 10 positions match TRBD1. CDR3 in amino acids: CASSDGQGGKEQYF. CDR3 in DNA: TGTGCCAGCAGTGATGGACAGGGGGGGAAAGAGCAGTACTTC.